This entry lists 11 T cell receptor beta chains sequenced from one sample in a study of T-cell reconstitution after alpha-beta-depleted transplantation in children. TCRbeta library construction was performed incorporating unique molecular identifiers. A single record per CDR3 protein comes from TCRdb applying MiXCR to the PCR reads. The sample records around 800,000 distinct CDR3 sequences, 15% to 20% being singletons. The specimen was PBMCs, mostly from graft donor cells, collected 360 days after TCRalphabeta/CD19-depleted stem cell transplant. These receptors were collected from a male patient younger than 18 who had a stem cell transplant for acute lymphoblastic leukemia, so the T cells may come from the graft donor.

Only a few counts were recorded for this clonotype. The chain links TRBV2 to TRBJ1-5, with D possibly matching TRBD1 (6 bases). The V end lost 6 bases, the J end lost 3 bases, and 12 bases lay between the germline ends. The germline V gene encodes CDR1 SNHLY and CDR2 FYNNEI. The CDR3 has 14 residues. In DNA form, the CDR3 reads TGTGCCAGCAGCCGAAGACAGGCCAATCAGCCCCAGCATTTT. Its translation is CASSRRQANQPQHF.

The CDR3 protein is CAWSVGGILYEQYF. CDR3 nucleotides: TGTGCCTGGAGTGTAGGGGGGATACTCTACGAGCAGTACTTC. The chain is built from TRBV30 and TRBJ2-7, with D possibly called TRBD1 or TRBD2 (6 bases each). Germline CDR1 GTSNPN, CDR2 SVGIG (reference sequence). This CDR3 comprises 14 residues. Deletions cut 0 bases from V and 3 bases from J, with 12 bases between.

The rearrangement uses TRBV9 and TRBJ2-1; D is undetermined. Trimming stripped 4 bases from V and 8 bases from J, with 13 bases between. The CDR3 consists of 13 residues. In germline, CDR1 is SGDLS, CDR2 YYNGEE. This CDR3 reads CASSFLVTDEQFF. The DNA of the CDR3 is TGTGCCAGCAGCTTTCTAGTAACGGATGAGCAGTTCTTC. The full variable domain, rest sourced from reference TRBV9 and TRBJ2-1, is DSGVTQTPKHLITATGQRVTLRCSPRSGDLSVYWYQQSLDQGLQFLIQYYNGEERAKGNILERFSAQQFPDLHSELNLSSLELGDSALYFCASSFLVTDEQFFGPGTRLTVL.

This clonotype was found a few times. The chain employs TRBV27 and TRBJ2-3; D gene unclear. CDR3 size: 16 residues. CDR1 is MNHEY and CDR2 is SMNVEV in the germline V gene (reference sequence). Trimming shortened V by 1 base and J by 7 bases, and 18 bases separated the two germline ends. CDR3 sequence: CASSLWQSGHRNTQYF. The CDR3 coding sequence is TGTGCCAGCAGTTTATGGCAGTCCGGCCATAGGAATACGCAGTATTTT.

This chain links TRBV2 with TRBJ2-2; perhaps TRBD2 as D (6 bases). This CDR3 is built from 16 residues. The ends were cut back, 6 bases at V and 5 bases at J, with 19 bases in the middle. Looked up from germline, CDR1 is SNHLY and CDR2 is FYNNEI. The CDR3 coding sequence is TGTGCCAGCAGACTAGCTGGTATCTTGATGACCGGGGAGCTGTTTTTT. This sequence encodes CASRLAGILMTGELFF.

In this sample, this clonotype turned up a few times. The gene calls are TRBV4-1 and TRBJ1-1; 7 positions agree with TRBD1. Per germline, CDR1 MGHRA and CDR2 YSYEKL. The CDR3 totals 16 residues. V shed 2 bases and J 2 bases; nucleotides not matched to a gene: 8. The CDR3 DNA reads as TGCGCCAGCAGCCAACCAACAGGGGCGAGAAACACTGAAGCTTTCTTT. Its protein product is CASSQPTGARNTEAFF.

The chain joins TRBV5-1 to TRBJ2-3; TRBD2 agrees at 12 bases. The length of the CDR3 is 17 residues. Trimming took 0 bases from V and 3 from J; bases not matched to a gene: 5. The germline CDR1 and CDR2 sequences are SGHRS and YFSETQ. CDR3 in DNA: TGCGCCAGCAGCTTGGAGGCCGGACTAGCGGGGACAGATACGCAGTATTTT. Its protein product is CASSLEAGLAGTDTQYF.

This clonotype was seen many times. A read error may produce the germline difference seen at one junction end. J is TRBJ2-2 and V is TRBV5-1; D call uncertain. The CDR3 runs to 11 residues. Germline CDR1 is SGHRS and CDR2 is YFSETQ. The CDR3 here is CASSLHGELFF. In nucleotides, the CDR3 is TGTGCCAGCAGCTTGCACGGGGAGCTGTTTTTT.

The gene calls are TRBV24-1 and TRBJ2-3; 9 bases are a match to TRBD2. This CDR3 comprises 19 residues. Germline values: CDR1 KGHDR, CDR2 SFDVKD. The V gene end was trimmed by 4 bases and the J gene end by 6 bases; junction bases not matched to a gene: 19. The CDR3 here is CATSESQAASGKPVDTQYF. CDR3 nucleotide sequence: TGTGCCACCAGTGAGTCACAGGCGGCTAGCGGGAAACCGGTGGATACGCAGTATTTT.

J is TRBJ2-4 and V is TRBV5-6, with D possibly matching TRBD2 (5 bases). This CDR3 is 14 amino acids long. Per germline, CDR1 SGHDT and CDR2 YYEEEE. Trimming shortened V by 4 bases and J by 1 base, and 9 bases separated the two germline ends. CDR3 residues: CASSPAVAKNIQYF. The CDR3 DNA reads as TGTGCCAGCAGCCCAGCGGTCGCCAAAAACATTCAGTACTTC. Drawing the rest from reference TRBV5-6 and TRBJ2-4, the complete variable domain is DAGVTQSPTHLIKTRGQQVTLRCSPKSGHDTVSWYQQALGQGPQFIFQYYEEEERQRGNFPDRFSGHQFPNYSSELNVNALLLGDSALYLCASSPAVAKNIQYFGAGTRLSVL.

This clonotype has more than one count but fewer than ten. The CDR3 protein is CASSQDGLAGELFF. The CDR3 DNA follows: TGTGCCAGCAGCCAAGACGGGCTAGCGGGGGAGCTGTTTTTT. The chain has TRBV3-1 and TRBJ2-2; D might be TRBD2 (6 bases). V lost 0 bases and J 8 bases, leaving 10 bases between the germline ends. Per germline, CDR1 LGHDT and CDR2 YNNKEL (reference sequence). The CDR3 totals 14 residues.